The 30 T cell receptor beta chains below were found in one sample sequenced in a study of blood T cells in healthy people across ages. Primed by a sample-barcoded 5' primer and a J-beta primer mix, a second PCR proceeded for about 7 to 12 cycles. MiXCR, applied by TCRdb to the 5' RACE reads, yields one record per CDR3 protein. This table has fewer than 2,000,000 distinct CDR3 sequences, about 39% appearing once. Source material: blood. These receptor sequences come from a human donor in good health.

This clonotype was observed a few times. The gene calls are TRBV6-2 or TRBV6-3 and TRBJ1-1; D gene unclear. This CDR3 has 13 amino acids. Trimming stripped 2 bases from V and 4 bases from J, with 8 bases between. Germline V gene lookup returns CDR1 MNHEY and CDR2 SVGEGT. Here the CDR3 DNA reads TGTGCCAGCAGTTACGTGTCGGGCACTGAAGCTTTCTTT. This translates into CASSYVSGTEAFF.

The V call is TRBV7-9, the J call TRBJ2-5, with D perhaps matching TRBD1 or TRBD2 (5 bases each). The better agreement between TRBJ2-7 and the DNA end casts doubt on the J call. This CDR3 region has 12 residues. The germline gives CDR1 SEHNR, CDR2 FQNEAQ (reference sequence). The CDR3 here is CASSPVGHEQYF. CDR3 nucleotide sequence: TGTGCCAGCAGCCCTGTGGGACACGAGCAGTACTTC.

CDR3: CSASGRGPNTGELFF. DNA for the CDR3: TGCAGTGCTAGCGGGCGGGGGCCGAACACCGGGGAGCTGTTTTTT. V gene TRBV20-1 combines with J gene TRBJ2-2; TRBD2 might be the D (7 bases). The V end lost 3 bases, the J end lost 0 bases, and 11 bases lay between the germline ends. Germline assignment: CDR1 DFQATT and CDR2 SNEGSKA (reference sequence). CDR3 length: 15 residues.

The genes are TRBV28 and TRBJ1-2; D possibly corresponds to TRBD1 (6 bases). Germline V gives CDR1 MDHEN, CDR2 SYDVKM. The CDR3 is 14 amino acids. V was shortened by 3 bases and J by 6 bases, with 14 bases between the two germline ends. DNA for the CDR3: TGTGCCAGCAGTTTGTGGGGGCTGGTTGATGGCTACACCTTC. This translates into CASSLWGLVDGYTF.

This clonotype occurred once. The V gene is TRBV15, the J gene TRBJ1-2, with D possibly TRBD1 on 6 matching bases. CDR3 length: 17 amino acids. Germline V lookup: CDR1 LNHNV, CDR2 YYDKDF (reference sequence). V was trimmed by 0 bases and J by 2 bases, leaving 16 bases between them. This chain's CDR3 is CATSRDPGAGANYGYTF. The CDR3 DNA is TGTGCCACCAGCAGAGATCCCGGGGCAGGGGCGAACTATGGCTACACCTTC. Supplemented by reference TRBV15 and TRBJ1-2, the full variable domain reads DAMVIQNPRYQVTQFGKPVTLSCSQTLNHNVMYWYQQKSSQAPKLLFHYYDKDFNNEADTPDNFQSRRPNTSFCFLDIRSPGLGDTAMYLCATSRDPGAGANYGYTFGSGTRLTVV.

The chain employs TRBV7-6 and TRBJ1-4; tentatively, D is TRBD1 (6 bases). The CDR3 contains 15 residues. V shed 1 base and J shed 4 bases, with 10 bases lying between them. CDR1 and CDR2 (germline): SGHVS, FNYEAQ. The CDR3 here is CASSLDAGDNEKLFF. For the CDR3, the DNA is TGTGCCAGCAGCTTAGACGCAGGGGATAATGAAAAACTGTTTTTT.

This clonotype has more than one count but fewer than ten. The rearrangement uses TRBV12-3 or TRBV12-4 and TRBJ1-2; D gene unclear. Trimming left V 5 bases short and J 8 bases short, with 9 bases between. This CDR3 comprises 11 residues. CDR3 sequence (DNA): TGTGCCAGCAGTCCGAGGCCGGGCTACACCTTC. Translating gives CASSPRPGYTF.

The chain uses TRBV20-1 and TRBJ1-2, with a weak D call TRBD1 (6 bases). This CDR3 comprises 15 residues. Trimming cost V 3 bases and J 5 bases, with 19 bases left between them. Germline values: CDR1 DFQATT, CDR2 SNEGSKA (reference sequence). CDR3 nucleotides: TGCAGTGCTAGGTTCAGACAGGTTAATTCATATGGCTACACCTTC. It codes for CSARFRQVNSYGYTF.

The gene calls are TRBV4-3 and TRBJ1-1; D not certain. The CDR3 has 17 residues. V lost 0 bases and J 1 base, leaving 15 bases between the germline ends. CDR1 is LGHNA and CDR2 is YSLEER in the germline V gene. CDR3 bases: TGCGCCAGCAGCCAAGAGGAGGAGGGTGCTGAGAACACTGAAGCTTTCTTT. Translation: CASSQEEEGAENTEAFF.

The CDR3 loop reads CASSQREGGTIYF. DNA of the CDR3: TGTGCCAGCAGCCAGCGGGAAGGGGGCACCATATATTTT. This chain connects TRBV3-1 to TRBJ1-3; D is possibly TRBD1 (6 bases). The CDR3 sequence is 13 residues long. Germline CDR1 is LGHDT and CDR2 is YNNKEL (reference sequence). The V end lost 3 bases, the J end lost 9 bases, and 12 bases lay between the germline ends.

The V gene is TRBV5-1, the J gene TRBJ2-3; TRBD2 matches at 12 bases. Germline values: CDR1 SGHRS, CDR2 YFSETQ. The CDR3 contains 16 residues. V shed 4 bases and J 5 bases; nucleotides not matched to a gene: 8. DNA for the CDR3: TGCGCCAGCAGCCCCGCTAGCGGGGGGGCTAAAGATACGCAGTATTTT. Its translation is CASSPASGGAKDTQYF.

This sequence joins TRBV12-3 or TRBV12-4 and TRBJ1-1; D call uncertain. Trimming took off 6 bases at V and 11 bases at J, with 16 bases between the two ends. The CDR3 covers 12 residues. CDR3 amino acids: CASSPMGNWAFF. CDR3 bases: TGTGCCAGCAGCCCAATGGGGAATTGGGCTTTCTTT.

CDR3 DNA: TGCGCCAGCAGCTGGGTACTAGCGGGAGCATACAATGAGCAGTTCTTC. The encoded protein is CASSWVLAGAYNEQFF. This chain connects TRBV5-1 to TRBJ2-1; TRBD2 aligns across 11 bases. Germline trimming cut 3 bases from V and 4 bases from J; bases unmatched to any gene: 6. In germline, CDR1 is SGHRS, CDR2 YFSETQ. The CDR3 totals 16 residues.

The chain carries TRBV7-9 and TRBJ1-2, with D possibly being TRBD1 (6 bases). The length of the CDR3 is 14 residues. V gave up 5 bases and J gave up 3 bases, with 13 bases separating them. Germline assignment: CDR1 SEHNR and CDR2 FQNEAQ (reference sequence). CDR3 loop: CASSKQGIDYGYTF. The DNA for the CDR3 is TGTGCCAGCAGCAAACAGGGTATTGACTATGGCTACACCTTC.

The chain employs TRBV12-3 or TRBV12-4 and TRBJ1-5, with D uncertain. Deletions cut 2 bases from V and 5 bases from J, with 10 bases between. The CDR3 extends over 14 amino acids. Here the CDR3 reads CASSLTASYQPQHF. The CDR3 bases are TGTGCCAGCAGTTTAACAGCCTCTTATCAGCCCCAGCATTTT.

This clonotype was observed at least ten times. This chain joins TRBV12-3 or TRBV12-4 and TRBJ2-1; TRBD2 might be the D (5 bases). The CDR3 has 10 amino acids. V lost 8 bases, J lost 6 bases, and 5 bases lay in between. CDR3 region: CASGLNEQFF. In DNA form, the CDR3 reads TGTGCCAGCGGACTCAATGAGCAGTTCTTC.

This chain uses TRBV12-3 or TRBV12-4 with TRBJ2-7; D is ambiguous. With 8 bases removed from V and 6 bases from J, the gap between germline ends came to 26 bases. The CDR3 runs 16 residues. CDR3 nucleotides: TGTGCCAGCCGTCCGACCATGGGATATCTCACGGGCGAGCAGTACTTC. Residues: CASRPTMGYLTGEQYF.

The chain couples TRBV15 to TRBJ1-3; D is undetermined. CDR3 length: 22 residues. Germline V lookup: CDR1 LNHNV, CDR2 YYDKDF (reference sequence). The V end lost 0 bases, the J end lost 0 bases, and 27 bases lay between the germline ends. In DNA form, the CDR3 reads TGTGCCACCAGCAGAGATGAAAGGGAAGAGAACCGAAACTCTTTCTCTGGAAACACCATATATTTT. It specifies CATSRDEREENRNSFSGNTIYF.

This sequence joins TRBV5-1 and TRBJ1-2; TRBD1 matches at 7 bases. Germline CDR1 reads SGHRS; CDR2 reads YFSETQ. The CDR3 sequence is 16 residues long. V shed 2 bases and J 2 bases; nucleotides not matched to a gene: 9. CDR3 loop: CASSFDRVIDNYGYTF. The CDR3, as DNA: TGCGCCAGCAGCTTTGACAGGGTTATTGACAACTATGGCTACACCTTC.

This clonotype was seen only a few times. The rearrangement uses TRBV20-1 and TRBJ1-5; weak D call: TRBD1 (5 bases). V was trimmed by 4 bases and J by 6 bases, leaving 13 bases between them. This CDR3 region has 13 residues. In germline, CDR1 is DFQATT, CDR2 SNEGSKA (reference sequence). As DNA, the CDR3 is TGCAGTGCTACGATCGGGGGAGGTCAGCCCCAGCATTTT. Amino acids: CSATIGGGQPQHF.

This clonotype has more than one count but fewer than ten. The chain combines TRBV7-2 with TRBJ1-2, with a possible D match to TRBD1 (5 bases). The V gene's germline CDR1 is SGHTA and CDR2 FQGNSA. Trimming took 5 bases from V and 8 from J, leaving 18 bases between them. The CDR3 covers 14 residues. This CDR3 is CASSPFGGIGGYTF. CDR3 nucleotide sequence: TGTGCCAGCAGCCCGTTTGGGGGAATAGGAGGCTACACCTTC.

About this clonotype itself: This may be a read error: a much more frequent sequence differs by one nucleotide. The J gene is TRBJ2-6, the V gene TRBV5-1; tentative D call: TRBD1 (6 bases). The CDR3 has 15 amino acids. Per the germline V gene, CDR1 is SGHRS and CDR2 is YFSETQ. The CDR3 loop is CASSLGTAGANVPTF. The CDR3 coding sequence is TGCGCCAGCAGCTTGGGGACAGCTGGGGCCAACGTCCCGACTTTC.

This clonotype has a handful of counts. The J gene is TRBJ1-1, the V gene TRBV11-3; D unclear. Germline CDR1 reads SGHNT; CDR2 reads YENEEA. CDR3 length: 13 residues. V was shortened by 3 bases and J by 6 bases, with 11 bases between the two germline ends. This chain's CDR3 is CASSFTPRAEAFF. The DNA of the CDR3 is TGTGCCAGCAGCTTCACCCCCCGCGCTGAAGCTTTCTTT.

The chain recombines TRBV11-1 with TRBJ2-2; D is ambiguous. Germline-derived CDR1 and CDR2 are SGHAT and FQDESV (reference sequence). CDR3 length: 13 amino acids. The V and J ends lost 2 bases and 7 bases respectively, with 8 bases between them. CDR3 in amino acids: CASSLYGLGELFF. DNA for the CDR3: TGTGCCAGCAGCTTATATGGTCTCGGGGAGCTGTTTTTT.

This clonotype showed up just a few times. The chain links TRBV29-1 to TRBJ2-5, with 11 bases matching TRBD1. CDR1 is SQVTM and CDR2 is ANQGSEA in the germline V gene. The CDR3 length is 15 residues. The junction had 12 bases not matched to a gene; V was cut back by 8 bases and J by 4 bases. CDR3 nucleotides: TGCAGCCCTACCTTGCCGGGACAGGGGGTAGAGACCCAGTACTTC. Translated: CSPTLPGQGVETQYF.

Ten or more counts support this clonotype. The rearrangement joins TRBV7-2 to TRBJ2-5; D unresolved. Germline V gene sequence: CDR1 SGHTA, CDR2 FQGNSA. This CDR3 is built from 15 residues. With 7 bases removed from V and 2 bases from J, the gap between germline ends came to 17 bases. The CDR3 reads CASKATSGLQETQYF. CDR3 nucleotide sequence: TGTGCCAGCAAAGCGACCTCCGGGCTTCAAGAGACCCAGTACTTC.

This clonotype occurred a few times. This chain's CDR3 is CATSSSLAGGRGTQYF. CDR3 nucleotides: TGTGCCACCAGCAGCTCACTAGCGGGGGGGCGGGGTACGCAGTATTTT. This chain links TRBV15 with TRBJ2-3; 13 bases line up with TRBD2. V gave up 3 bases and J gave up 8 bases; unmatched junction bases: 8. The germline gives CDR1 LNHNV, CDR2 YYDKDF (reference sequence). This CDR3 has 16 amino acids.

This clonotype was detected many times. The J gene is TRBJ1-2, the V gene TRBV4-3; 8 bases fit TRBD1. The CDR3 covers 15 residues. Germline values: CDR1 LGHNA, CDR2 YSLEER. The J segment lost 1 base and the V segment lost 3 bases, leaving 4 bases of the junction unmatched. The CDR3 nucleotides are TGCGCCAGCAGCCACAGGGGGCGTATTAACTATGGCTACACCTTC. Translating gives CASSHRGRINYGYTF.

This clonotype turned up a few times. The CDR3 protein is CASSRWTGGYNEQFF. The DNA for the CDR3 is TGTGCCAGCAGCCGATGGACAGGGGGATACAATGAGCAGTTCTTC. The V call is TRBV27, the J call TRBJ2-1; 10 bases agree with TRBD1. The V gene's germline CDR1 is MNHEY and CDR2 SMNVEV (reference sequence). There are 15 residues in the CDR3. With 6 bases clipped from V and 4 bases from J, the junction kept 6 bases outside the gene matches.

A few counts support this clonotype. The V and J genes are TRBV7-9 and TRBJ1-5, with TRBD1 matching 9 bases. The length of the CDR3 is 15 residues. V shed 5 bases and J 7 bases; nucleotides not matched to a gene: 9. Per the germline V gene, CDR1 is SEHNR and CDR2 is FQNEAQ (reference sequence). CDR3 amino acids: CASSNTGGAGQPQHF. The DNA of the CDR3 is TGTGCCAGCAGCAATACAGGGGGCGCCGGGCAGCCCCAGCATTTT.